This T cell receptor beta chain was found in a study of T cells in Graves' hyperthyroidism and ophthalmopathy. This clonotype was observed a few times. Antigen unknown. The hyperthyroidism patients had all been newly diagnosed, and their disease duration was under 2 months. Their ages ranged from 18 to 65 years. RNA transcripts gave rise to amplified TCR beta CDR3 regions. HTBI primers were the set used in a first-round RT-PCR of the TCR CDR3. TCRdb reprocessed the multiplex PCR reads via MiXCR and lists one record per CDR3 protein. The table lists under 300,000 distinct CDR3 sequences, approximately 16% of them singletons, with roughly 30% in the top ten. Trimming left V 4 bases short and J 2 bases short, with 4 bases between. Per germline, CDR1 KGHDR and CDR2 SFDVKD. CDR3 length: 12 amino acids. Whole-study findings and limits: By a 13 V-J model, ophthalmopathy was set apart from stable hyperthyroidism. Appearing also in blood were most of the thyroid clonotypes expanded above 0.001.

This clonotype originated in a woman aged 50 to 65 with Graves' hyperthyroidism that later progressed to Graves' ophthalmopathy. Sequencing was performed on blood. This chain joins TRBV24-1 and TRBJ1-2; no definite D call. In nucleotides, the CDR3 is TGTGCCACCAGTGAAGGCAACTATGGCTACACCTTC. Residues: CATSEGNYGYTF.